This TCR beta chain stems from a study of cytomegalovirus exposure and HLA in healthy donors. The PCR contained 60 Vbeta and 13 Jbeta primers. Assay: immunoSEQ multiplex PCR; the TCRdb copy retains only in-frame clones and omits some. The table has 95,000 or so clones, 65% to 90% seen once; the top ten hold less than 4.5%. Germline assignment: CDR1 SEHNR and CDR2 FQNEAQ (reference sequence). The CDR3 extends over 12 amino acids. Trimming took 7 bases from V and 12 from J, leaving 19 bases between them. The sequence came from an older woman in good health and CMV-seropositive. The chain carries TRBV7-9 and TRBJ2-7; D is possibly TRBD2 (6 bases). Specimen: PBMCs. This chain's CDR3 is CASTGTDYMRYF. CDR3 coding DNA: TGTGCCAGCACCGGGACGGACTATATGCGGTACTTC.